These T cell receptor beta chains were read from a single sample in a study of follicular helper T cells after annual influenza vaccination. The repertoire was sequenced with immunoSEQ multiplex PCR; TCRdb's copy has only in-frame clones and lacks some. The table records about 15,000 clones, roughly 83% of them present only once. The sequencing used CXCR5+ CD38- circulating T follicular helper cells from blood, collected 7 days after influenza vaccination. The receptors were gathered from an adult who received the influenza vaccine. CDR3s include the opening cysteine and the closing phenylalanine or tryptophan. D genes are given only for firm matches. The listing skips clone size in some rows; elsewhere it reads once, few, many or a size class.

abundance | j_gene | d_gene | v_gene | CDR3nt | CDR3aa
. | TRBJ1-4 | . | TRBV5-1 | TGCGCCAGCAGCTTGACGGGGACTGCAACTAATGAAAAACTGTTTTTT | CASSLTGTATNEKLFF
. | TRBJ2-1 | TRBD1 | TRBV18 | TGTGCCAGCTCATCGCCTCGGACAGGGAGATACAATGAGCAGTTCTTC | CASSSPRTGRYNEQFF
once | TRBJ1-1 | . | TRBV5-1 | TGCGCCAGCAGCTTGGAGGGGGGCGGGGGTGAAGCTTTCTTT | CASSLEGGGGEAFF
. | TRBJ1-2 | . | TRBV21-1 | TGTGCCAGCAGCCGTGGGGGTGGGGACAGGTGGAGTAATGATGGAGGCTACACCTTC | CASSRGGGDRWSNDGGYTF
few | TRBJ1-1 | . | TRBV7-9 | TGTGCCAGCAGCTTACAGTTTATAGCTTTCTTT | CASSLQFIAFF
. | TRBJ1-2 | TRBD1 | TRBV14 | TGTGCCAGCAGCCAAGATCACGACAGGGCCAACGGCTACACCTTC | CASSQDHDRANGYTF
. | TRBJ2-2 | TRBD2 | TRBV5-4 | TGTGCCAGCAGCCCGCGGGAGACGGCCGGGGAGCTGTTTTTT | CASSPRETAGELFF
. | TRBJ2-7 | . | TRBV7-2 | TGTGCCAGCCAAACAAGGGGGGGGGCGACCTACGAGCAGTACTTC | CASQTRGGATYEQYF
. | TRBJ1-6 | TRBD1 | TRBV28 | TGTGCCAGCCGGGACAGGGTAGAAAGCTCCTATAATTCACCCCTCCACTTT | CASRDRVESSYNSPLHF
. | TRBJ2-5 | . | TRBV18 | TGTGCCAGCTCAGGGGCATTCCAAGAGACCCAGTACTTC | CASSGAFQETQYF
. | TRBJ1-2 | TRBD1 | TRBV18 | TGTGCCAGCTCACTGAGGACAGGGAGCGGCTACACCTTC | CASSLRTGSGYTF
. | TRBJ2-1 | TRBD2 | TRBV28 | TGTGCCAGCAGCTCCCGGACTAGCGGGTTATCCTACAATGAGCAGTTCTTC | CASSSRTSGLSYNEQFF
. | TRBJ1-6 | . | TRBV27 | TGTGCCAGCAGTTTATTCCAGGGAGGTAATTCACCCCTCCACTTT | CASSLFQGGNSPLHF
. | TRBJ1-1 | TRBD1 | TRBV5-1 | TGCGCCAGCAGCTTGGTTTTAGGGAACGACAGGGGGGCTTTCTTT | CASSLVLGNDRGAFF
few | TRBJ2-3 | TRBD1 | TRBV7-2 | TGTGCCAGCAACTTGCCGGGACAGAGGGTCTCAGATACGCAGTATTTT | CASNLPGQRVSDTQYF
. | TRBJ1-3 | TRBD1 | TRBV4-2 | TGTGCCAGCAGCCAGTCTCCGGGACAGGGTATCTTTGGAAACACCATATATTTT | CASSQSPGQGIFGNTIYF
. | TRBJ2-2 | TRBD1 | TRBV11-3 | TGTGCCAGCAGCTTCGGGACAGGTCGCGGCACCGGGGAGCTGTTTTTT | CASSFGTGRGTGELFF
. | TRBJ2-7 | . | TRBV5-4 | TGTGCCAGCAGCTCGGGACTTATGTACGAGCAGTACTTC | CASSSGLMYEQYF
. | TRBJ1-6 | TRBD1 | TRBV30 | TGTGCCTGGAGTACCAAGACAGGGGGAGATTCACCCCTCCACTTT | CAWSTKTGGDSPLHF
. | TRBJ2-3 | . | TRBV5-1 | TGCGCCAGCAGCTTGAATGACAGAGATACGCAGTATTTT | CASSLNDRDTQYF
. | TRBJ2-3 | . | TRBV11-3 | TGTGCCAGCAGCTTCCAGCGAGCGGATACGCAGTATTTT | CASSFQRADTQYF
once | TRBJ1-2 | TRBD1 | TRBV27 | TGTGCCAGCAGCCGACAGGGGGTTAACGGCTACACCTTC | CASSRQGVNGYTF